This entry lists 29 T cell receptor beta chains sequenced from one sample in a study of vaccination and CD4 T cells after COVID-19. Once obtained from cultured CD4+ T cells, the DNA was sequenced using the Oncomine TCR Beta short-read assay. TCRdb re-derived calls from the PCR reads in MiXCR, one entry per CDR3 protein. The sample records about 14,000 distinct CDR3 sequences, about 47% being singletons. Treatment noted: roughly ten-day PBMC culture with coronavirus spike peptide pools or control peptides (ViraFEST assay). No antigen is known for these receptors. Material for sequencing was CD4+ T cells from blood, cultured in vitro. The receptors derive from a human donor who had recovered from COVID-19.

The V and J genes are TRBV10-3 and TRBJ2-1; 13 nucleotides line up with TRBD2. J was trimmed by 8 bases and V by 10 bases; bases with no gene match: 11. The CDR3 is 15 residues long. Germline CDR1 is ENHRY and CDR2 is SYGVKD. In DNA, the CDR3 is TGTGCCACCACTAGCGGGAGGGCCCCGCGGGATGAGCAGTTCTTC. This translates into CATTSGRAPRDEQFF.

CDR3 coding DNA: TGTGCCAGCAGCTTGGCGGCAGGGTCTACTAGCGGGGCCTACGAGCAGTACTTC. Translating it yields CASSLAAGSTSGAYEQYF. The V call is TRBV7-2, the J call TRBJ2-7; 10 bases map to TRBD2. CDR3 length equals 18 residues. Germline V gene lookup returns CDR1 SGHTA and CDR2 FQGNSA. The trim removed 3 bases at V and 2 bases at J, leaving 13 bases unmatched.

CDR3 nucleotide sequence: TGCAGTGCGGATACTAGCGGGAGTGTTGATACGCAGTATTTT. Protein sequence: CSADTSGSVDTQYF. The V call is TRBV20-1, the J call TRBJ2-3; 11 positions agree with TRBD2. Trimming removed 6 bases from V and 6 bases from J; junction bases left unmatched: 8. The CDR3 runs to 14 residues. Germline loops: CDR1 DFQATT, CDR2 SNEGSKA (reference sequence).

This clonotype occurred a few times. V usage is TRBV6-2 or TRBV6-3 and J usage is TRBJ1-1; possible D gene TRBD1, 5 bases. Germline assignment: CDR1 MNHEY and CDR2 SVGEGT. V dropped 6 bases and J dropped 5 bases, with 19 bases sitting between them. The CDR3 length is 15 residues. The CDR3 bases are TGTGCCAGCAGCCGCGCAAGGGGATTGGGGACTGAAGCTTTCTTT. It specifies CASSRARGLGTEAFF.

This clonotype was observed a few times. The J gene is TRBJ1-3, the V gene TRBV7-2; D gene uncertain. Trimming removed 2 bases from V and 3 bases from J, with 5 bases in between. There are 13 residues in the CDR3. In germline, CDR1 is SGHTA, CDR2 FQGNSA. Here the CDR3 reads CASSLFDGNTIYF. Here the CDR3 DNA reads TGTGCCAGCAGCTTATTCGATGGAAACACCATATATTTT.

This clonotype was counted between two and nine times. J is TRBJ2-2 and V is TRBV7-9, with 9 nucleotides matching TRBD2. After removal of 0 bases from V and 6 bases from J, the junction contained 8 bases not matched to a gene. CDR3 length: 17 amino acids. Germline V lookup: CDR1 SEHNR, CDR2 FQNEAQ (reference sequence). CDR3 sequence: CASSLAPGLATPGELFF. The CDR3 DNA follows: TGTGCCAGCAGCTTAGCTCCGGGACTAGCAACCCCCGGGGAGCTGTTTTTT.

The chain recombines TRBV6-1 with TRBJ2-1, with 8 bases identical to TRBD1. From germline, CDR1 is MNHNS and CDR2 SASEGT. There are 13 residues in the CDR3. V was pared by 6 bases and J by 9 bases, with 7 bases of the junction left unmatched. CDR3 coding DNA: TGTGCCAGCAGAGGAACAGGGGGAATTGAGCAGTTCTTC. This translates into CASRGTGGIEQFF.

The chain carries TRBV6-5 and TRBJ1-1; D is ambiguous. Germline V CDR1 and CDR2: MNHEY, SVGAGI. This CDR3 comprises 14 residues. The V end was cut by 2 bases, the J end by 6 bases, with 13 bases between. This CDR3 is CASSYGRSGPEAFF. The DNA for the CDR3 is TGTGCCAGCAGTTACGGTCGCAGTGGCCCTGAAGCTTTCTTT.

J is TRBJ2-3 and V is TRBV10-3; a possible D gene is TRBD2 (6 bases). The V gene lost 2 bases and the J gene lost 8 bases, with 20 bases spanning the gap. The germline gives CDR1 ENHRY, CDR2 SYGVKD. The CDR3 covers 16 residues. The CDR3 spells CAISEALGGADGTQYF. CDR3 nucleotide sequence: TGTGCCATCAGTGAGGCCCTTGGCGGGGCAGATGGTACGCAGTATTTT.

This clonotype occurred once. The J gene is TRBJ1-5, the V gene TRBV7-2; 9 nucleotides agree with TRBD1. CDR1 is SGHTA, CDR2 FQGNSA, per germline. The junction had 19 bases not matched to a gene; V was cut back by 8 bases and J by 11 bases. There are 16 residues in the CDR3. The CDR3 DNA is TGTGCCAGCGGCCCTACACCGGGACAGGGTCCATTAGCCCAGCATTTT. Amino acids: CASGPTPGQGPLAQHF.

The chain carries TRBV6-5 and TRBJ2-7, with 9 bases aligning to TRBD2. Germline values: CDR1 MNHEY, CDR2 SVGAGI. CDR3 length: 16 amino acids. V was clipped by 2 bases and J by 1 base; unmatched bases: 6. CDR3 region: CASSYTSAGGSYEQYF. The CDR3 DNA is TGTGCCAGCAGTTACACATCAGCGGGAGGTTCCTACGAGCAGTACTTC.

This clonotype was found once. The V and J genes are TRBV20-1 and TRBJ1-5; 7 nucleotides line up with TRBD1. V shed 1 base and J 4 bases; nucleotides not matched to a gene: 7. Germline V gene sequence: CDR1 DFQATT, CDR2 SNEGSKA (reference sequence). There are 15 residues in the CDR3. The CDR3 reads CSARGRGQINQPQHF. CDR3 nucleotides: TGCAGTGCTAGAGGACGGGGACAGATTAATCAGCCCCAGCATTTT.

By its share, this clonotype is medium-sized. V gene TRBV6-5 combines with J gene TRBJ2-7, with TRBD2 as a possible D gene (6 bases). The germline gives CDR1 MNHEY, CDR2 SVGAGI. The CDR3 sequence is 13 residues long. Trimming removed 2 bases at V and 3 bases at J, with 8 bases between. The CDR3 loop reads CASSYGRDYEQYF. The CDR3 DNA sequence: TGTGCCAGCAGTTACGGGCGGGACTACGAGCAGTACTTC.

This clonotype was counted only a few times. The CDR3 coding sequence is TGCGCCAGCAGCTTGGATACAGATACGCAGTATTTT. Amino acids: CASSLDTDTQYF. The V and J genes are TRBV5-1 and TRBJ2-3; D is ambiguous. Germline V gives CDR1 SGHRS, CDR2 YFSETQ. The length of the CDR3 is 12 residues. The V gene lost 0 bases and the J gene lost 3 bases, with 2 bases spanning the gap.

This chain connects TRBV12-3 or TRBV12-4 to TRBJ2-1, with TRBD1 identical over 9 bases. The V and J ends lost 6 bases and 10 bases, in that order; junction bases with no gene match: 10. This CDR3 region has 14 residues. CDR3 DNA: TGTGCCAGCAGACACGGGACAGGGAGCTTCGAGCAGTTCTTC. It specifies CASRHGTGSFEQFF.

By share of the sample, this clonotype is medium-sized (0.01 to 0.1%). This sequence joins TRBV19 and TRBJ1-1; 9 nucleotides agree with TRBD1. The CDR3 has 14 amino acids. Trimming at V came to 4 bases and at J to 6 bases, leaving 6 bases not matched to a gene. Looked up from germline, CDR1 is LNHDA and CDR2 is SQIVND (reference sequence). CDR3 coding DNA: TGTGCCAGTAGTAGGGGACAGGGTACTGCTGAAGCTTTCTTT. Translation gives CASSRGQGTAEAFF.

The chain couples TRBV19 to TRBJ1-1; unclear D gene. From germline, CDR1 is LNHDA and CDR2 SQIVND (reference sequence). This CDR3 has 13 amino acids. V was clipped by 3 bases and J by 1 base, with 6 bases between them. The DNA for the CDR3 is TGTGCCAGTAGTATGTCCAGGAACACTGAAGCTTTCTTT. Amino acids: CASSMSRNTEAFF.

This rearrangement joins TRBV4-2 to TRBJ2-2, with 9 bases fitting TRBD1. This CDR3 region has 15 residues. J lost 4 bases, V lost 5 bases, and 5 bases had no gene match. Germline V gene sequence: CDR1 LGHNA, CDR2 YNFKEQ. The CDR3 region has the DNA TGTGCCAGCAGCTATCGGACAGGGGTCACCGGGGAGCTGTTTTTT. Amino acid sequence: CASSYRTGVTGELFF.

The rearrangement links TRBV7-8 to TRBJ2-5, with 9 bases that match TRBD2. Germline-derived CDR1 and CDR2 are SGHVS and FQNEAQ. The CDR3 extends over 15 amino acids. V was pared by 4 bases and J by 5 bases, with 8 bases of the junction left unmatched. The CDR3 DNA is TGTGCCAGCAGCTCCCAGGGACTAGCTACGGAGACCCAGTACTTC. Encoded protein: CASSSQGLATETQYF.

This clonotype has a single count. The chain uses TRBV18 and TRBJ1-4; possible D gene TRBD1, 6 bases. Germline V gene lookup returns CDR1 KGHSH and CDR2 LQKENI. This CDR3 is built from 14 residues. The V and J ends lost 3 bases and 8 bases respectively, with 13 bases between them. The CDR3 sequence: CASSPGQRWEKLFF. CDR3 nucleotides: TGTGCCAGCTCACCCGGACAGCGGTGGGAAAAACTGTTTTTT. Supplemented by reference TRBV18 and TRBJ1-4, the full variable domain reads NAGVMQNPRHLVRRRGQEARLRCSPMKGHSHVYWYRQLPEEGLKFMVYLQKENIIDESGMPKERFSAEFPKEGPSILRIQQVVRGDSAAYFCASSPGQRWEKLFFGSGTQLSVL.

This clonotype was counted between two and nine times. The chain is built from TRBV19 and TRBJ1-2; D remains unclear. The germline CDR1 and CDR2 sequences are LNHDA and SQIVND (reference sequence). V was cut by 5 bases and J by 7 bases, with 14 bases left in between. The CDR3 is made up of 13 amino acids. The CDR3 sequence is CASSHGIIGGYTF. CDR3 nucleotides: TGTGCCAGTAGTCACGGAATTATCGGTGGCTACACCTTC.

This clonotype turned up a few times. The V and J genes are TRBV7-3 and TRBJ2-7, with D perhaps TRBD1 or TRBD2 (7 bases each). The CDR3 extends over 15 amino acids. V was shortened by 3 bases and J by 5 bases, with 17 bases between the two germline ends. Germline loops: CDR1 SGHTA, CDR2 FQGTGA. CDR3 bases: TGTGCCAGCAGCTTGGGGAGGGGGCTTTTTGACGAGCAGTACTTC. It is translated as CASSLGRGLFDEQYF.

There are a few counts of this clonotype. The rearrangement uses TRBV7-9 and TRBJ2-3, with D maybe TRBD1 (5 bases). CDR3 length equals 16 residues. Germline CDR1 reads SEHNR; CDR2 reads FQNEAQ (reference sequence). Deletions cut 6 bases from V and 0 bases from J, with 16 bases between. In nucleotides, the CDR3 is TGTGCCAGCAGTGGAGAAGGGGCGAGGAGCACAGATACGCAGTATTTT. It encodes CASSGEGARSTDTQYF.

The chain recombines TRBV24-1 with TRBJ2-3; D is possibly TRBD2 (6 bases). The germline CDR1 and CDR2 sequences are KGHDR and SFDVKD. This CDR3 region has 17 residues. V was pared by 4 bases and J by 2 bases, with 18 bases between. DNA for the CDR3: TGTGCCACCAGTGACCCAGGGACTTTCCCCAACACAGATACGCAGTATTTT. Amino acids: CATSDPGTFPNTDTQYF.

This chain uses TRBV20-1 with TRBJ2-1; 9 positions match TRBD2. Germline V gene sequence: CDR1 DFQATT, CDR2 SNEGSKA (reference sequence). This CDR3 has 15 amino acids. Trimming at V came to 0 bases and at J to 6 bases, leaving 6 bases not matched to a gene. CDR3 nucleotides: TGCAGTGCTAGAGATCGACTAGCGGCGGTCAATGAGCAGTTCTTC. Translated: CSARDRLAAVNEQFF.

The table lists this clonotype with a few counts. J is TRBJ2-3 and V is TRBV7-9; 9 positions match TRBD1. V was pared by 3 bases and J by 1 base, with 8 bases of the junction left unmatched. CDR3 size: 17 residues. CDR1 and CDR2 (germline): SEHNR, FQNEAQ (reference sequence). CDR3 protein: CASSFRTGVTRTDTQYF. DNA for the CDR3: TGTGCCAGCAGCTTCCGGACAGGGGTCACTCGCACAGATACGCAGTATTTT.

The V call is TRBV10-3, the J call TRBJ2-3, with D perhaps matching TRBD2 (5 bases). This CDR3 contains 14 residues. The V end lost 6 bases, the J end lost 4 bases, and 14 bases lay between the germline ends. Germline V gene data show CDR1 as ENHRY and CDR2 as SYGVKD. The DNA for the CDR3 is TGTGCCATCAGGGACTTAAAGATGGCAGATACGCAGTATTTT. Encoded protein: CAIRDLKMADTQYF.

The chain employs TRBV9 and TRBJ2-3; perhaps TRBD1 as D (7 bases). V shed 4 bases and J shed 4 bases, with 28 bases lying between them. CDR3 length: 19 amino acids. The V gene's germline CDR1 is SGDLS and CDR2 YYNGEE. The CDR3 nucleotides read TGTGCCAGCAGCCCGCGGGACAGCCGAGGGAGAACGATCCCAGATACGCAGTATTTT. Its translation is CASSPRDSRGRTIPDTQYF.

The chain has TRBV4-1 and TRBJ2-7; 9 bases align to TRBD2. The CDR3 has 14 amino acids. Germline CDR1 reads MGHRA; CDR2 reads YSYEKL. The V segment lost 4 bases and the J segment 3 bases; nucleotides outside the gene matches: 4. CDR3 DNA sequence: TGCGCCAGCAGCCTAGGACTAGCGAACTACGAGCAGTACTTC. Encoded protein: CASSLGLANYEQYF.